The 3 T cell receptor beta chains in this list originate from one sample, sequenced in a study of blood T cell repertoires in COVID-19. Sequencing was performed with immunoSEQ multiplex PCR; in TCRdb, only in-frame clones are kept and a portion is missing. The table includes approximately 60,000 clones, 90% to 95% detected once. Sample: peripheral blood. The origin of the receptors is a man between 65 and 79 years old with active COVID-19.

The chain joins TRBV6-4 to TRBJ2-3; 10 bases fit TRBD1. Germline assignment: CDR1 MRHNA and CDR2 SNTAGT. V was clipped by 6 bases and J by 4 bases; unmatched bases: 13. CDR3 length: 17 amino acids. For the CDR3, the DNA is TGTGCCAGCAGCCCCGGGACAGGGGCCTTTAATTCAGATACGCAGTATTTT. It translates to CASSPGTGAFNSDTQYF.

A few counts support this clone. The chain uses TRBV6-5 and TRBJ2-7, with D possibly being TRBD1 (6 bases). Trimming removed 4 bases at V and 4 bases at J, with 17 bases between. The CDR3 sequence is 15 residues long. The germline V gene encodes CDR1 MNHEY and CDR2 SVGAGI. The CDR3 protein is CASSSREGVSYEQYF. CDR3 DNA sequence: TGTGCCAGCAGTTCCCGAGAGGGGGTTAGTTACGAGCAGTACTTC.

This rearrangement joins TRBV4-1 to TRBJ2-5; 8 positions match TRBD1. Germline CDR1 reads MGHRA; CDR2 reads YSYEKL. This CDR3 comprises 14 residues. J was trimmed by 2 bases and V by 5 bases; bases with no gene match: 4. CDR3 bases: TGCGCCAGCAGCTCACACAGGGGGCAAGAGACCCAGTACTTC. Its translation is CASSSHRGQETQYF.